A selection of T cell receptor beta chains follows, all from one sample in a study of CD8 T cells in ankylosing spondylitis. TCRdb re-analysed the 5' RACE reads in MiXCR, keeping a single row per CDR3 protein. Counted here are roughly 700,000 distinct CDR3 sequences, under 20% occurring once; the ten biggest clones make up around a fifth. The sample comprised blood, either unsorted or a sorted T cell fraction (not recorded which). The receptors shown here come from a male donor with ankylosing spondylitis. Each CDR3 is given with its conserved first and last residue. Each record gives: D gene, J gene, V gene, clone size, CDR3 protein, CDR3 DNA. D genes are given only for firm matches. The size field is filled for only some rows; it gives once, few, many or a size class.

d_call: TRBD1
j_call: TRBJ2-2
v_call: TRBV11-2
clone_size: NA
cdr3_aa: CASIGQGTTNTGELFF
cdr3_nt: TGTGCCAGCATCGGACAGGGAACCACGAACACCGGGGAGCTGTTTTTT

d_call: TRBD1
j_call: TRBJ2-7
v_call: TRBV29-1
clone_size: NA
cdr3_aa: CSVGTGFEQYF
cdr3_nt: TGCAGCGTTGGGACAGGGTTCGAGCAGTACTTC

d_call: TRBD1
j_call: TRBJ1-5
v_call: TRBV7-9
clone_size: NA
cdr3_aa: CASSFSGTGGRQPQHF
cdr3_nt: TGTGCCAGCAGCTTCTCCGGGACAGGGGGCCGACAGCCCCAGCATTTT

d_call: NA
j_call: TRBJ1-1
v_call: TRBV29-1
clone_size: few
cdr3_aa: CSVESPGDTEAFF
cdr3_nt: TGCAGCGTTGAATCTCCGGGGGACACTGAAGCTTTCTTT

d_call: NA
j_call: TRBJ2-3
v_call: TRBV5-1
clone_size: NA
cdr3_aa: CASSPSSAADTQYF
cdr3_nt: TGCGCCAGCAGCCCCTCTAGCGCTGCAGATACGCAGTATTTT

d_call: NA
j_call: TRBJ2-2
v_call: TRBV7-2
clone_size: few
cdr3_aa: CASSLVATLRTGELFF
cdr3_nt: TGTGCCAGCAGCTTAGTGGCTACCCTGAGGACCGGGGAGCTGTTTTTT

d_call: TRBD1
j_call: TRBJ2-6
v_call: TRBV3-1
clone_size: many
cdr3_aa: CASSQGATGDGANVLTF
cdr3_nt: TGTGCCAGCAGCCAAGGGGCGACAGGGGATGGGGCCAACGTCCTGACTTTC

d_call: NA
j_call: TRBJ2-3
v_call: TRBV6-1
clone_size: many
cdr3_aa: CASSDLGTDTQYF
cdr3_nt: TGTGCCAGCAGTGATCTGGGAACGGATACGCAGTATTTT

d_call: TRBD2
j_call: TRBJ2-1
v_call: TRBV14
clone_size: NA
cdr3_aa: CASSPHRGGLGLAGSQGLSNEQFF
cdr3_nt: TGTGCCAGCAGCCCACATAGGGGAGGGTTGGGACTAGCGGGGTCGCAAGGGTTATCCAATGAGCAGTTCTTC

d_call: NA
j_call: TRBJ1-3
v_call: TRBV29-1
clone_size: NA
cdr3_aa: CSVVGGPTGNTIYF
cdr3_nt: TGCAGCGTTGTAGGAGGGCCGACTGGAAACACCATATATTTT